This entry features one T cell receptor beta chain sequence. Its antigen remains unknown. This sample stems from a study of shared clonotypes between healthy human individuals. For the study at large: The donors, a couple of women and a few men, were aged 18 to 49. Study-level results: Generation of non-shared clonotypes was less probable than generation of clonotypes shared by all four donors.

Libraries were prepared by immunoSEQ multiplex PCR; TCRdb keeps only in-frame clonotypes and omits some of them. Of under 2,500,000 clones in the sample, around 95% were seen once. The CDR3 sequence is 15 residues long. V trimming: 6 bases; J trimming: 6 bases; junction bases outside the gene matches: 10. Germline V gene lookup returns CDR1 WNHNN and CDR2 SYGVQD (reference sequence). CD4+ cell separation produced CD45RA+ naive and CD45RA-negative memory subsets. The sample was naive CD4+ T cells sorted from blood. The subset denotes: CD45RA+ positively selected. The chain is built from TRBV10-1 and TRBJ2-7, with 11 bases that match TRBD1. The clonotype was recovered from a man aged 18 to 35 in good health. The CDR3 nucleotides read TGCGCCAGCAGCTCCTCGGGACAGGGGGAGGGCGAGCAGTACTTC. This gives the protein CASSSSGQGEGEQYF.